What follows are 16 T cell receptor beta chains derived from one specimen sequenced in a study of blood T cell repertoires in COVID-19. Sequencing was performed with immunoSEQ multiplex PCR; in TCRdb, only in-frame clones are kept and a portion is missing. The sample shows 200,000 to 250,000 clones, approximately 90% of them seen only once. Sequencing used peripheral blood. The source is a woman aged 40 to 49 who had recovered from COVID-19.

V is TRBV6-5 and J is TRBJ1-6, with 7 bases lining up with TRBD1. Germline V gene lookup returns CDR1 MNHEY and CDR2 SVGAGI. The CDR3 is 12 amino acids. Germline trimming cut 10 bases from V and 9 bases from J; bases unmatched to any gene: 6. CDR3 region: CAIDRAGSPLHF. In DNA, the CDR3 is TGTGCCATTGACAGGGCTGGTTCACCCCTCCACTTT.

To note about this clone: This sample includes further DNA sequences coding for the same CDR3. The chain couples TRBV6-5 to TRBJ2-7; 8 positions match TRBD2. J gave up 3 bases and V 5 bases, and 6 bases lay outside the gene matches. The CDR3 covers 14 residues. CDR1 is MNHEY, CDR2 SVGAGI, per germline. The CDR3: CASSRTGTSYEQYF. The CDR3 bases are TGTGCCAGCAGTAGGACCGGGACTAGCTACGAGCAGTACTTC.

V usage is TRBV3-1 (or the pseudogene TRBV3-2) and J usage is TRBJ2-1, with 8 positions matching TRBD1. V was clipped by 0 bases and J by 0 bases; unmatched bases: 4. Germline CDR1 LGHDT, CDR2 YNNKEL (reference sequence). This CDR3 is 17 amino acids long. The CDR3 is CASSQDWGTGSYNEQFF. DNA for the CDR3: TGTGCCAGCAGCCAAGATTGGGGGACAGGCTCCTACAATGAGCAGTTCTTC.

Worth noting for this clone: Distinct nucleotide sequences in the sample also encode this CDR3. This chain joins TRBV19 and TRBJ1-5; D gene ambiguous. Per germline, CDR1 LNHDA and CDR2 SQIVND (reference sequence). Trimming removed 10 bases at V and 1 base at J, with 11 bases between. The CDR3 is 13 residues long. DNA for the CDR3: TGTGCCACCGACCGAGGGAGCAATCAGCCCCAGCATTTT. Its protein product is CATDRGSNQPQHF.

This chain joins TRBV18 and TRBJ1-3; tentative D call: TRBD1 (5 bases). Germline assignment: CDR1 KGHSH and CDR2 LQKENI. Trimming cost V 2 bases and J 2 bases, with 7 bases left between them. The CDR3 covers 14 residues. CDR3 DNA sequence: TGTGCCAGCTCACCATCAGGGACTGGAAACACCATATATTTT. The encoded protein is CASSPSGTGNTIYF.

The CDR3, as DNA: TGTGCCAGCAGCTTGGCTCTAGGGGGCCTCCGCACAGATACGCAGTATTTT. Translating gives CASSLALGGLRTDTQYF. This rearrangement joins TRBV5-4 to TRBJ2-3; 7 bases agree with TRBD1. Germline V gene lookup returns CDR1 SGHNT and CDR2 YYREEE (reference sequence). V shed 0 bases, J shed 1 base, and the junction held 8 bases outside the gene matches. The CDR3 is made up of 17 amino acids.

To note about this clone: The same CDR3 is also encoded by other DNA sequences in this sample. The rearrangement uses TRBV5-5 and TRBJ1-2, with a possible D match to TRBD1 (5 bases). Trimming removed 4 bases at V and 4 bases at J, with 11 bases between. The CDR3 spans 13 residues. Germline CDR1 is SGHKS and CDR2 is YYEKEE (reference sequence). The CDR3 sequence is CASSLDRLYGYTF. The CDR3 DNA reads as TGTGCCAGCAGCCTCGACAGACTCTATGGCTACACCTTC.

The chain uses TRBV12-3 or TRBV12-4 and TRBJ2-7; TRBD1 might be the D (5 bases). The V and J ends lost 2 bases and 5 bases respectively, with 10 bases between them. CDR3 size: 13 residues. CDR3 protein: CASSLLSGNEQYF. DNA for the CDR3: TGTGCCAGCAGTTTACTTTCAGGGAACGAGCAGTACTTC.

The rearrangement links TRBV5-5 to TRBJ1-1, with D unresolved. V lost 4 bases and J 0 bases, leaving 13 bases between the germline ends. CDR1 is SGHKS, CDR2 YYEKEE, per germline (reference sequence). The CDR3 has 15 amino acids. The CDR3 bases are TGTGCCAGCAGCAGGCAGGCGGGAATGAACACTGAAGCTTTCTTT. It encodes CASSRQAGMNTEAFF.

V is TRBV5-3 and J is TRBJ1-2, with 7 bases matching TRBD1. TRBV5-3 is given ORF status, its function remaining uncertain. This CDR3 has 14 residues. V was pared by 4 bases and J by 5 bases, with 8 bases of the junction left unmatched. This CDR3 reads CARSPDRVGYGYTF. CDR3 nucleotide sequence: TGTGCCAGAAGCCCTGACAGGGTCGGGTATGGCTACACCTTC.

The CDR3 bases are TGTGCCAGCAGCGTAGGGGGGGGAAGGCACGAGCAGTACTTC. As protein: CASSVGGGRHEQYF. V usage is TRBV9 and J usage is TRBJ2-7; 7 bases fit TRBD2. Germline V gene sequence: CDR1 SGDLS, CDR2 YYNGEE. The CDR3 sequence is 14 residues long. The junction had 5 bases not matched to a gene; V was cut back by 0 bases and J by 5 bases.

This clone was observed once. This rearrangement joins TRBV28 to TRBJ1-4, with 9 nucleotides matching TRBD1. The V gene's germline CDR1 is MDHEN and CDR2 SYDVKM. V shed 5 bases, J shed 8 bases, and the junction held 9 bases outside the gene matches. The CDR3 is 15 residues long. CDR3 in DNA: TGTGCCAGCAGTCGGCCCGGGACAGGGCGGGAAAAACTGTTTTTT. Amino acid sequence: CASSRPGTGREKLFF.

This clone appeared once. Relative to the germline gene, one junction end is altered; a read error may explain this. This chain links TRBV7-3 with TRBJ1-1; no clear D gene. The CDR3 extends over 14 amino acids. From germline, CDR1 is SGHTA and CDR2 FQGTGA. As DNA, the CDR3 is TGTGCCAGCAGCCTAACGACGGGGAACACTGAAGCTTTCTTT. This translates into CASSLTTGNTEAFF.

The chain recombines TRBV25-1 with TRBJ2-1, with TRBD2 identical over 16 bases. Germline CDR1 is MGHDK and CDR2 is SYGVNS. V dropped 3 bases and J dropped 9; count of bases not matched to a gene: 5. CDR3 length: 16 amino acids. This CDR3 is CASSEPGLAGGVEQFF. In DNA, the CDR3 is TGTGCCAGCAGTGAGCCGGGACTAGCGGGGGGGGTTGAGCAGTTCTTC.

The chain recombines TRBV13 with TRBJ2-3; D gene uncertain. The V end was cut by 7 bases, the J end by 2 bases, with 19 bases between. CDR3 length equals 16 residues. Looked up from germline, CDR1 is PRHDT and CDR2 is FYEKMQ (reference sequence). The DNA for the CDR3 is TGTGCCAGCACCCCCTCGCCGGCCCTAGACACAGATACGCAGTATTTT. It yields the protein CASTPSPALDTDTQYF.

This rearrangement joins TRBV19 to TRBJ2-3, with TRBD2 matching 13 bases. The germline V gene encodes CDR1 LNHDA and CDR2 SQIVND (reference sequence). J lost 6 bases, V lost 5 bases, and 2 bases had no gene match. The CDR3 consists of 14 residues. The CDR3 protein is CASSETSGRDTQYF. CDR3 nucleotides: TGTGCCAGTAGTGAGACTAGCGGGAGGGATACGCAGTATTTT. The whole variable domain, remainder taken from reference TRBV19 and TRBJ2-3, is DGGITQSPKYLFRKEGQNVTLSCEQNLNHDAMYWYRQDPGQGLRLIYYSQIVNDFQKGDIAEGYSVSREKKESFPLTVTSAQKNPTAFYLCASSETSGRDTQYFGPGTRLTVL.